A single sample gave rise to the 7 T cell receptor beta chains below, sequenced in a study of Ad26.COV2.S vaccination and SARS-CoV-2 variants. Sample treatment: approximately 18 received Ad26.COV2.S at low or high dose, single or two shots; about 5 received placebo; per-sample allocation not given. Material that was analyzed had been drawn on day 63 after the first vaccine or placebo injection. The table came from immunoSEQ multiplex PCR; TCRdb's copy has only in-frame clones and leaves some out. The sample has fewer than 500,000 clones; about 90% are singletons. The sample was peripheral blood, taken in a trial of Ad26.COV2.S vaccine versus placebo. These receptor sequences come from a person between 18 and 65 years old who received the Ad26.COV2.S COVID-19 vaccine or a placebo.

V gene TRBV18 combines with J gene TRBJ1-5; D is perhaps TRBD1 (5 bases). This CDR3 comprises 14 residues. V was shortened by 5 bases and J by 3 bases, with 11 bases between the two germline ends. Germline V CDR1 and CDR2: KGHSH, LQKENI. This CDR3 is CASSRDGNNQPQHF. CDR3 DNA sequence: TGTGCCAGCTCAAGGGACGGGAACAATCAGCCCCAGCATTTT.

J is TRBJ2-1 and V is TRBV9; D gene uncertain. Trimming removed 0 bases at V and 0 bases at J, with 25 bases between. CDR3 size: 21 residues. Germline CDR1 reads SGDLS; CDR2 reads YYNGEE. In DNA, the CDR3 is TGTGCCAGCAGCGTAGTCAAGGACCGGTTCGCGAATATAAGCTCCTACAATGAGCAGTTCTTC. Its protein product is CASSVVKDRFANISSYNEQFF. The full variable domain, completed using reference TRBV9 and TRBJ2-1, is DSGVTQTPKHLITATGQRVTLRCSPRSGDLSVYWYQQSLDQGLQFLIQYYNGEERAKGNILERFSAQQFPDLHSELNLSSLELGDSALYFCASSVVKDRFANISSYNEQFFGPGTRLTVL.

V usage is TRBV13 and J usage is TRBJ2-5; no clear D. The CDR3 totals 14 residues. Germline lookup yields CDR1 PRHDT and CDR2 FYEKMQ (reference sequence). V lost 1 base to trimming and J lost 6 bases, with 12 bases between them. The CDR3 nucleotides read TGTGCCAGCAGCTTAGCAGAGCTTGGGAAGACCCAGTACTTC. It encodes CASSLAELGKTQYF.

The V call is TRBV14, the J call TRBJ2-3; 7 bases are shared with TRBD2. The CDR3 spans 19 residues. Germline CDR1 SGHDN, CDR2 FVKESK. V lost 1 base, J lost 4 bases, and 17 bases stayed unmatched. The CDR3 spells CASSQGLWPLASVSDTQYF. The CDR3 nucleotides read TGTGCCAGCAGCCAAGGTTTATGGCCACTAGCGTCGGTATCAGATACGCAGTATTTT.

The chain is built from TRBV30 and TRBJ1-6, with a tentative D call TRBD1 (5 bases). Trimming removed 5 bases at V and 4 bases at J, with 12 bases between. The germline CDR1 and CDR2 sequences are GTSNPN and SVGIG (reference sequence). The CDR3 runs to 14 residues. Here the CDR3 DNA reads TGTGCCTGGGCCGGGACGGTATATAATTCACCCCTCCACTTT. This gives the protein CAWAGTVYNSPLHF.

CDR3 bases: TGTGCCAGCAGTTTCCGGGACCGTTACAATGAGCAGTTCTTC. This translates into CASSFRDRYNEQFF. The J gene is TRBJ2-1, the V gene TRBV28, with D tentatively TRBD1 or TRBD2 (5 bases each). The ends were cut back, 3 bases at V and 4 bases at J, with 10 bases in the middle. The length of the CDR3 is 14 residues. Germline loops: CDR1 MDHEN, CDR2 SYDVKM.

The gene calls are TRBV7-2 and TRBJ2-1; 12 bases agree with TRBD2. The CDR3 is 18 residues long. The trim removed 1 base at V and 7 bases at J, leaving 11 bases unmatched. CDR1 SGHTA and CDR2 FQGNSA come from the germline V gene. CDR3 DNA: TGTGCCAGCAGCTTAGACCCTAGCGGGAGGGCCTTGATAAATGAGCAGTTCTTC. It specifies CASSLDPSGRALINEQFF.